The 19 T cell receptor beta chains below come from one sample, sequenced in a study of OX40 agonist ivuxolimab in advanced cancers. Assay: immunoSEQ multiplex PCR; the TCRdb copy retains only in-frame clones and omits some. The sample lists tens of thousands of clones, less than 95% occurring once. The source material was CD4+ or CD8+ T cells sorted from blood, sampled in a trial of the OX40 agonist ivuxolimab. Receptor source: an adult with an advanced solid tumor such as melanoma, head and neck, liver or kidney cancer.

The V call is TRBV9, the J call TRBJ2-1; D unclear. The CDR3 sequence is 15 residues long. The V end was cut by 3 bases, the J end by 5 bases, with 15 bases between. Germline values: CDR1 SGDLS, CDR2 YYNGEE. CDR3 sequence: CASSAQRPGDNEQFF. Written as DNA, the CDR3 is TGTGCCAGCAGCGCCCAACGTCCCGGAGACAATGAGCAGTTCTTC.

This chain connects TRBV4-2 to TRBJ2-1; 7 bases align to TRBD1. V shed 1 base and J 3 bases; nucleotides not matched to a gene: 12. CDR1 and CDR2 from the germline V gene are LGHNA and YNFKEQ. This CDR3 region has 18 residues. CDR3 in amino acids: CASSQGEARQGSYNEQFF. Written as DNA, the CDR3 is TGTGCCAGCAGCCAAGGGGAAGCTAGACAGGGTAGCTACAATGAGCAGTTCTTC.

V gene TRBV27 combines with J gene TRBJ1-2; possible D gene TRBD1, 6 bases. Germline V lookup: CDR1 MNHEY, CDR2 SMNVEV (reference sequence). The CDR3 runs to 14 residues. Between the trimmed V and J ends, which lost 6 bases and 5 bases, there was a span of 16 bases. In DNA, the CDR3 is TGTGCCAGCAGCTCAGGTACAGGGAATTATGGCTACACCTTC. Its translation is CASSSGTGNYGYTF.

The J gene is TRBJ2-3, the V gene TRBV7-2; 10 bases fit TRBD2. The V gene end was trimmed by 1 base and the J gene end by 2 bases; junction bases not matched to a gene: 9. In germline, CDR1 is SGHTA, CDR2 FQGNSA. CDR3 length: 18 residues. The CDR3 DNA follows: TGTGCCAGCAGCTTAGGTTTGTTAGCGGGGGGTCTCACAGATACGCAGTATTTT. This gives the protein CASSLGLLAGGLTDTQYF.

This clone appeared a single time. The genes are TRBV6-1 and TRBJ1-5, with D perhaps matching TRBD1 (5 bases). Germline V gene lookup returns CDR1 MNHNS and CDR2 SASEGT. This CDR3 has 15 amino acids. V was trimmed by 2 bases and J by 11 bases, leaving 19 bases between them. The CDR3 coding sequence is TGTGCCAGCAGTGAATCGGGGCGCCCGACTTCAGCCCAGCATTTT. This codes for CASSESGRPTSAQHF.

The CDR3 nucleotides read TGCGCCCATAGCTCTGGGGGAGGGCCGGGCTACACCTTC. Its protein product is CAHSSGGGPGYTF. This sequence joins TRBV5-1 and TRBJ1-2; maybe TRBD1 (5 bases). CDR1 is SGHRS, CDR2 YFSETQ, per germline. The CDR3 is 13 residues long. V was trimmed by 10 bases and J by 8 bases, leaving 21 bases between them.

The rearrangement links TRBV7-9 to TRBJ1-1; the D is unclear. Germline V CDR1 and CDR2: SEHNR, FQNEAQ (reference sequence). This CDR3 comprises 15 residues. Deletions cut 1 base from V and 1 base from J, with 10 bases between. The CDR3 coding sequence is TGTGCCAGCAGCTTAGGAGACGTATCGAACACTGAAGCTTTCTTT. Protein sequence: CASSLGDVSNTEAFF.

Only one count was recorded for this clone. The rearrangement uses TRBV5-1 and TRBJ1-3; TRBD1 aligns across 7 bases. Germline V lookup: CDR1 SGHRS, CDR2 YFSETQ. V trimming: 4 bases; J trimming: 2 bases; junction bases outside the gene matches: 6. The CDR3 runs to 15 residues. The CDR3 protein is CASSLKTGTGNTIYF. The CDR3 DNA reads as TGCGCCAGCAGCCTCAAGACAGGGACTGGAAACACCATATATTTT.

The rearrangement uses TRBV25-1 and TRBJ1-1, with 8 bases matching TRBD1. Germline CDR1 reads MGHDK; CDR2 reads SYGVNS. The CDR3 covers 15 residues. The junction had 9 bases not matched to a gene; V was cut back by 6 bases and J by 3 bases. The CDR3 sequence: CASSDPGQGDTEAFF. The CDR3 DNA follows: TGTGCCAGCAGCGACCCTGGACAGGGTGACACTGAAGCTTTCTTT.

Only one count was recorded for this clone. The V and J genes are TRBV30 and TRBJ2-1; TRBD2 matches 8 bases. Germline assignment: CDR1 GTSNPN and CDR2 SVGIG (reference sequence). The CDR3 totals 15 residues. J was trimmed by 1 base and V by 0 bases; bases with no gene match: 2. This CDR3 reads CAWSVGTRSYNEQFF. The CDR3 DNA is TGTGCCTGGAGTGTAGGGACTAGGTCCTACAATGAGCAGTTCTTC. Supplemented by reference TRBV30 and TRBJ2-1, the full variable domain reads SQTIHQWPATLVQPVGSPLSLECTVEGTSNPNLYWYRQAAGRGLQLLFYSVGIGQISSEVPQNLSASRPQDRQFILSSKKLLLSDSGFYLCAWSVGTRSYNEQFFGPGTRLTVL.

This chain joins TRBV7-3 and TRBJ2-2; D remains unclear. From germline, CDR1 is SGHTA and CDR2 FQGTGA. With 5 bases removed from V and 2 bases from J, the gap between germline ends came to 6 bases. The CDR3 length is 13 residues. CDR3 bases: TGTGCCAGCAGCATCCCCAACACCGGGGAGCTGTTTTTT. Translation gives CASSIPNTGELFF.

The chain joins TRBV6-1 to TRBJ1-1; D is ambiguous. Trimming shortened V by 3 bases and J by 1 base, and 9 bases separated the two germline ends. Germline-derived CDR1 and CDR2 are MNHNS and SASEGT. The CDR3 spans 14 residues. The CDR3: CASSDDGRNTEAFF. DNA for the CDR3: TGTGCCAGCAGTGATGACGGAAGGAACACTGAAGCTTTCTTT.

The V and J genes are TRBV7-8 and TRBJ2-2; 7 nucleotides line up with TRBD2. Unmatched junction bases numbered 5, after V lost 4 bases and J lost 0 bases. The CDR3 is made up of 16 amino acids. CDR1 SGHVS and CDR2 FQNEAQ come from the germline V gene. The CDR3 bases are TGTGCCAGCAGCTCCCTTGCGGGGGCGAACACCGGGGAGCTGTTTTTT. This gives the protein CASSSLAGANTGELFF.

The rearrangement links TRBV11-1 to TRBJ1-1, with TRBD1 matching over 7 bases. V was clipped by 1 base and J by 4 bases; unmatched bases: 12. CDR1 SGHAT and CDR2 FQDESV come from the germline V gene (reference sequence). The CDR3 is 17 residues long. CDR3 protein: CASSLGVGRGDFTEAFF. CDR3 in DNA: TGTGCCAGCAGCTTAGGAGTCGGCAGGGGGGATTTCACTGAAGCTTTCTTT.

This chain connects TRBV7-9 to TRBJ1-3, with D possibly matching TRBD1 (6 bases). CDR1 and CDR2 from the germline V gene are SEHNR and FQNEAQ (reference sequence). V lost 1 base and J lost 8, with 21 bases in between. This CDR3 is built from 17 residues. CDR3 sequence: CASSLEGTRLEGDTIYF. CDR3 DNA sequence: TGTGCCAGCAGCTTAGAGGGGACAAGACTCGAGGGAGACACCATATATTTT.

This chain uses TRBV7-2 with TRBJ2-4; weak D call: TRBD2 (5 bases). The CDR3 has 17 amino acids. Germline V lookup: CDR1 SGHTA, CDR2 FQGNSA. Trimming pared 2 bases from V and 0 bases from J, leaving 14 bases between. This chain's CDR3 is CASSLMGGYIAKNIQYF. The CDR3 DNA follows: TGTGCCAGCAGCTTAATGGGCGGGTACATAGCCAAAAACATTCAGTACTTC.

The gene calls are TRBV7-3 and TRBJ2-5; possibly TRBD1 or TRBD2 for D (6 bases each). V was cut by 5 bases and J by 5 bases, with 18 bases left in between. Per the germline V gene, CDR1 is SGHTA and CDR2 is FQGTGA. CDR3 size: 15 residues. In DNA form, the CDR3 reads TGTGCCAGCAGCCCTAATGGGGGGCTCATGGAGACCCAGTACTTC. Protein sequence: CASSPNGGLMETQYF.

The chain uses TRBV19 and TRBJ2-2, with D perhaps TRBD1 or TRBD2 (5 bases each). The CDR3 is 16 residues long. V lost 2 bases and J lost 1, with 11 bases in between. CDR1 and CDR2 (germline): LNHDA, SQIVND (reference sequence). In DNA form, the CDR3 reads TGTGCCAGTAGTATAATCCGGGGCGGGAACACCGGGGAGCTGTTTTTT. Translated: CASSIIRGGNTGELFF. Together with reference TRBV19 and TRBJ2-2, the CDR3 gives the full variable domain: DGGITQSPKYLFRKEGQNVTLSCEQNLNHDAMYWYRQDPGQGLRLIYYSQIVNDFQKGDIAEGYSVSREKKESFPLTVTSAQKNPTAFYLCASSIIRGGNTGELFFGEGSRLTVL.

The chain recombines TRBV18 with TRBJ1-4, with TRBD1 matching over 8 bases. The CDR3 length is 15 residues. V was pared by 2 bases and J by 6 bases, with 5 bases of the junction left unmatched. Germline CDR1 is KGHSH and CDR2 is LQKENI. The CDR3 here is CASSPRQGAYEKLFF. CDR3 in DNA: TGTGCCAGCTCACCAAGGCAGGGGGCCTATGAAAAACTGTTTTTT.